The subject of this entry is one TCR beta chain. The data belong to a study of cytomegalovirus exposure and HLA in healthy donors. It was with 60 Vbeta and 13 Jbeta primers that the PCR ran. Produced via immunoSEQ multiplex PCR; TCRdb's table is partial and in-frame only. The sample's table shows 65,000 to 85,000 clones. The CDR3 has 14 amino acids. Trimming took 7 bases from V and 4 from J; bases not matched to a gene: 8. The germline V gene has CDR1 MNHEY and CDR2 SVGAGI. The TCR originated in a woman aged 25-40 years in good health and CMV-seronegative. The rearrangement uses TRBV6-5 and TRBJ1-1, with TRBD1 identical over 8 bases. The sample was PBMCs. CDR3 region: CASISYRGGTEAFF. CDR3 bases: TGTGCCAGCATCTCATACAGGGGGGGCACTGAAGCTTTCTTT.